The sample holds many counts of the clone carrying this T cell receptor beta chain. What was amplified from RNA transcripts were TCR beta CDR3 regions. An initial round of RT-PCR targeting the TCR CDR3 relied on the HTBI primer set. TCRdb ran MiXCR on the multiplex PCR reads and lists one entry per CDR3 protein. The sample lists some 770,000 distinct CDR3 sequences, around 17% occurring once. This sample is part of a study of T cells in Graves' hyperthyroidism and ophthalmopathy. The origin of this receptor is a man between 18 and 35 years old with Graves' hyperthyroidism. The specimen was blood.

The CDR3: CAWSAGGTDTQYF. The CDR3 DNA is TGTGCCTGGAGTGCGGGGGGCACAGATACGCAGTATTTT. V is TRBV30 and J is TRBJ2-3; possible D gene TRBD2, 6 bases. CDR3 length: 13 amino acids. Trimming took 1 base from V and 1 from J, leaving 6 bases between them. The V gene's germline CDR1 is GTSNPN and CDR2 SVGIG (reference sequence). The whole variable domain, filled in from reference TRBV30 and TRBJ2-3, reads SQTIHQWPATLVQPVGSPLSLECTVEGTSNPNLYWYRQAAGRGLQLLFYSVGIGQISSEVPQNLSASRPQDRQFILSSKKLLLSDSGFYLCAWSAGGTDTQYFGPGTRLTVL.